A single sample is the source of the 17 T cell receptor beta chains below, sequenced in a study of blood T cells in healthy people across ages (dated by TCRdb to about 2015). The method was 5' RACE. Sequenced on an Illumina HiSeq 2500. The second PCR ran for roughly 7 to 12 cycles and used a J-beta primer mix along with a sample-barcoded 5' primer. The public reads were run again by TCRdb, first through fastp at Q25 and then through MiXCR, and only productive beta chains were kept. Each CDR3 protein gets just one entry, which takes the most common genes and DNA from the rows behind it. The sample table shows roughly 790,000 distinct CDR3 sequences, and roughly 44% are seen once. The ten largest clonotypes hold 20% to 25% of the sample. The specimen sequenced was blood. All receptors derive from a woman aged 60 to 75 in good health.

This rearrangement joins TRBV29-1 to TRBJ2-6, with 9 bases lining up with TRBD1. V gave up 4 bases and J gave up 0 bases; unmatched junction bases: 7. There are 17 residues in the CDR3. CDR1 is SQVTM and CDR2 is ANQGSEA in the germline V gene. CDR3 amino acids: CSVVGTGSGSGANVLTF. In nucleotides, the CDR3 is TGCAGCGTTGTAGGGACAGGGTCGGGCTCTGGGGCCAACGTCCTGACTTTC.

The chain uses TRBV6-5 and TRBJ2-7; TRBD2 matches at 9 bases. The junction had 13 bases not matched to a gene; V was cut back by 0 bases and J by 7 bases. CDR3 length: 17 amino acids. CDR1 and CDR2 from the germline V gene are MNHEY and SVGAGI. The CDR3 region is CASSYSRASGNFNEQYF. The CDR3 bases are TGTGCCAGCAGTTACTCGAGGGCTAGCGGGAACTTCAATGAGCAGTACTTC.

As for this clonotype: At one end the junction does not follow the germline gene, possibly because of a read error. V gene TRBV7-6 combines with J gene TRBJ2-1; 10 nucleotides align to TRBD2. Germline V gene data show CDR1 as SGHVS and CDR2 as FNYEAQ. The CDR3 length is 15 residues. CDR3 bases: TGTGACAGCAGCTCCGGGACTAGCGTCTACAATGAGCAGTTCTTC. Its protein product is CDSSSGTSVYNEQFF.

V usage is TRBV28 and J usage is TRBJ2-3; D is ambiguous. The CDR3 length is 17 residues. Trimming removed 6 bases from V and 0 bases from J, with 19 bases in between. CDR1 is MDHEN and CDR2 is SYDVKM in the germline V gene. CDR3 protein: CASRTEKSAPSTDTQYF. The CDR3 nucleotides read TGTGCCAGCAGAACGGAAAAATCAGCCCCTAGCACAGATACGCAGTATTTT.

CDR3 coding DNA: TGCAGTGCCCGAGCCAAGTATTCAACTAATGAAAAACTGTTTTTT. Translated: CSARAKYSTNEKLFF. J is TRBJ1-4 and V is TRBV20-1; D is unclear. V shed 6 bases and J shed 0 bases, with 14 bases lying between them. Germline V CDR1 and CDR2: DFQATT, SNEGSKA (reference sequence). This CDR3 is 15 amino acids long.

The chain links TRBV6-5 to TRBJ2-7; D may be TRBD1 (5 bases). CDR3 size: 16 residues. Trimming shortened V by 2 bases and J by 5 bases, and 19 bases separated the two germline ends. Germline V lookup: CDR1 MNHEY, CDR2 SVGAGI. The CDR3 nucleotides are TGTGCCAGCAGTTACGGGGCAGGGATCGGTGTACACGAGCAGTACTTC. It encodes CASSYGAGIGVHEQYF.

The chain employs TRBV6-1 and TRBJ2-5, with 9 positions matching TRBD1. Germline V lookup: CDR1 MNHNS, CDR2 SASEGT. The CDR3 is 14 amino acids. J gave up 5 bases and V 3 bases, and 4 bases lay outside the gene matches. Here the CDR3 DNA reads TGTGCCAGCAGTGACCGGGACAGGGTTGAGACCCAGTACTTC. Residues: CASSDRDRVETQYF.

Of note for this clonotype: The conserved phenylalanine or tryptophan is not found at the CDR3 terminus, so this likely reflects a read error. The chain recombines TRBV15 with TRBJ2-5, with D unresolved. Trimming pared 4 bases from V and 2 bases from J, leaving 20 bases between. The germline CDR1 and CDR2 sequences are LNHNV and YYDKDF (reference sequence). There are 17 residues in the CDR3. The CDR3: CATSITPGTALQETQYV. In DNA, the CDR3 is TGTGCCACCAGCATAACGCCCGGAACGGCCCTACAAGAGACCCAGTACGTC.

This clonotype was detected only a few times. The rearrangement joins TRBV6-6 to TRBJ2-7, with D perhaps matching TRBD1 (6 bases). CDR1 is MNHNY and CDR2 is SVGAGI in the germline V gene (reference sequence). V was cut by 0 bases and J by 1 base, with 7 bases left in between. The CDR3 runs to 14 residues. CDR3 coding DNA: TGTGCCAGCAGTTACTCTCAGGGGTCCTACGAGCAGTACTTC. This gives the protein CASSYSQGSYEQYF.

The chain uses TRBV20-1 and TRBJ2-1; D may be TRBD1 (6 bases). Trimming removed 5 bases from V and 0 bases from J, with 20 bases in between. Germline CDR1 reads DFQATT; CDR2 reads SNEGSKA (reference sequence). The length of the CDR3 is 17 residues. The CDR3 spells CSASLLPGQSSYNEQFF. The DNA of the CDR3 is TGCAGTGCTTCTTTATTGCCGGGACAAAGCTCCTACAATGAGCAGTTCTTC.

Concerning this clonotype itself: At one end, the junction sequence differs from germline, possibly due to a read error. CDR3 loop: CNAPLGQQNSPLHF. CDR3 coding DNA: TGCAATGCTCCCCTTGGACAGCAAAATTCACCCCTCCACTTT. The rearrangement joins TRBV20-1 to TRBJ1-6; D possibly corresponds to TRBD1 (6 bases). The CDR3 length is 14 residues. Germline values: CDR1 DFQATT, CDR2 SNEGSKA (reference sequence).

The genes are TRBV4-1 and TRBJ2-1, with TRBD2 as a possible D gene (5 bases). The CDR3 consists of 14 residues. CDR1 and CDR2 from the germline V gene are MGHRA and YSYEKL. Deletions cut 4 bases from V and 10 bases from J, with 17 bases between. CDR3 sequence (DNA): TGCGCCAGCAGCCGCGGATACGAGGGCTACGAGCAGTTCTTC. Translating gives CASSRGYEGYEQFF.

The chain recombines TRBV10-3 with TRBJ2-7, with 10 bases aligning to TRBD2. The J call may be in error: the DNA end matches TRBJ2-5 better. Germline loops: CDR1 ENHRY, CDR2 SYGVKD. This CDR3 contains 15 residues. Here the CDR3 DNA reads TGTGCCATCAGTGATGGGAGCGGGGGGGCGGAGACCCAGTACTTC. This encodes CAISDGSGGAETQYF.

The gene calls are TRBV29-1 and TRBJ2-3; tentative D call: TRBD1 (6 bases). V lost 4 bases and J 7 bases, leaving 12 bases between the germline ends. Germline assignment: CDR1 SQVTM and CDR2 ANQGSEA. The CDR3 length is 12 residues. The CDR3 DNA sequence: TGCAGCGTTGGGCAGGGGAAGAATACGCAGTATTTT. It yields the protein CSVGQGKNTQYF.

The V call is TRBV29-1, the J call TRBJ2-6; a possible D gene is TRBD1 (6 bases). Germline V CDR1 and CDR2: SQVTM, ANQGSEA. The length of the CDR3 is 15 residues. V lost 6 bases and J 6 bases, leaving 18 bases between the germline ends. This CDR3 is CSVQQGPREANVLTF. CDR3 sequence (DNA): TGCAGCGTGCAACAGGGCCCCAGGGAGGCCAACGTCCTGACTTTC.

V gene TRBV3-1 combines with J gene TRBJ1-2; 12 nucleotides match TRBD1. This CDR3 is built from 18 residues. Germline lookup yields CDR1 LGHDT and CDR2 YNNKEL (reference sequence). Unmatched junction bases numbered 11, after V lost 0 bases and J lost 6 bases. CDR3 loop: CASSQERTGTGGEDGYTF. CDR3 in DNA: TGTGCCAGCAGCCAAGAGCGGACCGGGACAGGGGGCGAAGATGGCTACACCTTC. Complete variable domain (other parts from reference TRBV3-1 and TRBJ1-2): DTAVSQTPKYLVTQMGNDKSIKCEQNLGHDTMYWYKQDSKKFLKIMFSYNNKELIINETVPNRFSPKSPDKAHLNLHINSLELGDSAVYFCASSQERTGTGGEDGYTFGSGTRLTVV.

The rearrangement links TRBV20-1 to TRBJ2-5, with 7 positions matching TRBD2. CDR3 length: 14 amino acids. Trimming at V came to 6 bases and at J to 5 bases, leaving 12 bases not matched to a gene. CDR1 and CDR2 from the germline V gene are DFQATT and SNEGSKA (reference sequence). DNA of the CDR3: TGCAGTGCGGGACTCGGGCCTAGCGGCGAGACCCAGTACTTC. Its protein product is CSAGLGPSGETQYF.